The clone carrying this T cell receptor (beta chain) appeared a few times. CDR3 regions of TCR beta were amplified from RNA transcripts. Second-round multiplex PCR came after first-round RT-PCR with HTBI primers. TCRdb analysed the multiplex PCR reads with MiXCR anew, one entry per CDR3 protein. The sample has 600,000 to 950,000 distinct CDR3 sequences; roughly two fifths are singletons. This sample was included in a study of Graves' ophthalmopathy and Graves' hyperthyroidism. At the level of the study: Blood was drawn at initial diagnosis, before any treatment.

V was pared by 7 bases and J by 0 bases, with 16 bases between. The CDR3 spans 16 residues. This clonotype originated in an adult man with Graves' ophthalmopathy. The material sequenced was peripheral blood. The rearrangement links TRBV12-3 or TRBV12-4 to TRBJ1-3, with D unclear. The CDR3 region is CASNGKKTVSGNTIYF. The CDR3 nucleotides are TGTGCCAGCAATGGAAAGAAGACCGTCTCTGGAAACACCATATATTTT.